A selection of T cell receptor beta chains follows, all from one sample in a study of blood T cell repertoires in COVID-19. Repertoires were generated with immunoSEQ multiplex PCR, while TCRdb's copy carries only in-frame clones and drops some. The top ten clones hold just under 8.5% of a sample with about 54,000 clones, 90% of them seen once. Sequencing was performed on peripheral blood. All receptors derive from a woman in her forties with active COVID-19. Each CDR3 is given with its conserved first and last residue. D genes are given only for firm matches.

TRBV2	TRBJ1-6	.	CASIRTGQLGSPLHF
TRBV7-6	TRBJ2-3	TRBD1	CASSLDRGKTDTQYF
TRBV7-2	TRBJ2-7	.	CASSLAGLPSYEQYF
TRBV6-2/TRBV6-3	TRBJ1-5	TRBD1	CASSVPPGQGGQPQHF
TRBV7-9	TRBJ1-1	.	CASSLLGPEAFF
TRBV5-1	TRBJ1-1	.	CASSFSLNTEAFF
TRBV5-6	TRBJ1-5	TRBD1	CASSGFRDRGRSGNQPQHF
TRBV7-2	TRBJ2-1	TRBD2	CASSLERGGRNEQFF
TRBV7-6	TRBJ1-2	.	CASSPESANYGYTF
TRBV3-1/TRBV3-2	TRBJ1-1	.	CASSPRQLNTEAFF
TRBV5-6	TRBJ1-1	TRBD1	CASSSWDSPMNTEAFF
TRBV4-3	TRBJ2-4	.	CASSQDPATKNIQYF
TRBV2	TRBJ2-3	TRBD2	CASSERGGSLDTQYF
TRBV7-2	TRBJ2-3	.	CASSLLNGGDTQYF
TRBV29-1	TRBJ1-4	TRBD1	CSVRTGTAGTNEKLFF
TRBV9	TRBJ1-4	TRBD1	CASSPGQGVVQRKLFF